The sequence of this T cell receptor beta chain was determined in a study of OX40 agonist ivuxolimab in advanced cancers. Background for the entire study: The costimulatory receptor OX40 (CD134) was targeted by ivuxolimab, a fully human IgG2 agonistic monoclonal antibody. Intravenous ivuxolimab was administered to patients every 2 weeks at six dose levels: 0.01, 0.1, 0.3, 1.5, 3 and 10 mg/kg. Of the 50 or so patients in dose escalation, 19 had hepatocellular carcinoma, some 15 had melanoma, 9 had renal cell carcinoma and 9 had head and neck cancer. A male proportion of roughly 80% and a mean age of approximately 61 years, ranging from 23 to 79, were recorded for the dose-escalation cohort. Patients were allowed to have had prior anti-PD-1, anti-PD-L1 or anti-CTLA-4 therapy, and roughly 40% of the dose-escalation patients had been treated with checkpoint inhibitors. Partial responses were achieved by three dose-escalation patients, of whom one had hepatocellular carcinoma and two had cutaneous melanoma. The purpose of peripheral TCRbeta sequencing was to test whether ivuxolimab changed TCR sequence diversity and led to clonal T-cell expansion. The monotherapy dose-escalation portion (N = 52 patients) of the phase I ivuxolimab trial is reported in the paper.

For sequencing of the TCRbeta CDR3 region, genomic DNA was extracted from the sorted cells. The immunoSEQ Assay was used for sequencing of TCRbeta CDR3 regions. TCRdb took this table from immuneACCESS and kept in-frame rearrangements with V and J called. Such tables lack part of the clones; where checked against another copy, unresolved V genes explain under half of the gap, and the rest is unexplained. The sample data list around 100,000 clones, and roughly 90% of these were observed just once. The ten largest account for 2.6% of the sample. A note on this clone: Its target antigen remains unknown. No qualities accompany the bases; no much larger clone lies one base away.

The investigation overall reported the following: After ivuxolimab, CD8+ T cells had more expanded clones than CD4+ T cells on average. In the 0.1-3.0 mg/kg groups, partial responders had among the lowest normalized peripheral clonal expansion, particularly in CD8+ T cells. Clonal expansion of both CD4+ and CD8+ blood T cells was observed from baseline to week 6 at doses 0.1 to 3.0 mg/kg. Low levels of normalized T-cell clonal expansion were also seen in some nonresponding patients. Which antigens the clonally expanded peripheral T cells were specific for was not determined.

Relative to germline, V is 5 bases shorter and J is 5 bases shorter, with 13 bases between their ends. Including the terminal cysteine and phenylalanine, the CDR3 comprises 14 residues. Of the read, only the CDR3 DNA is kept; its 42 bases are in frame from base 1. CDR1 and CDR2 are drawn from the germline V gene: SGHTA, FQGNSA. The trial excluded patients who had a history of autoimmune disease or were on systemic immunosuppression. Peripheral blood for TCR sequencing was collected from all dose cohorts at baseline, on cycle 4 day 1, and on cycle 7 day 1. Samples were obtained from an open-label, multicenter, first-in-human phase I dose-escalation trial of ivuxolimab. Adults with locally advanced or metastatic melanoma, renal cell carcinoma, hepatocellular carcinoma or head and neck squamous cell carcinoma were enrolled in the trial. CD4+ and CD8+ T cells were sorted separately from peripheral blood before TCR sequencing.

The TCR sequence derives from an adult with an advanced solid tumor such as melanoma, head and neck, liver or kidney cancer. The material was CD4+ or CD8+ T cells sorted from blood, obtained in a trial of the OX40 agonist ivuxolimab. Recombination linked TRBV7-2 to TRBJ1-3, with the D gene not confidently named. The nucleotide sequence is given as TGTGCCAGCAGCCGAACGACGGGTAGAAACACCATATATTTT. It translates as CASSRTTGRNTIYF.